This is a list of T cell receptor beta chains from one sample in a study of cytomegalovirus exposure and HLA in healthy donors. Sequencing was performed with immunoSEQ multiplex PCR; in TCRdb, only in-frame clones are kept and a portion is missing. The table records approximately 92,000 clones, approximately 70% of them present only once. Sequenced: PBMCs. These receptors were obtained from a man in his fifties in good health and CMV-seronegative. Both conserved end residues are part of each CDR3. A D gene is named only where the DNA matches it firmly. Clone size is shown for a subset of rows, as once, few, many or a class of expanded clone.

TRBV18	.	TRBJ1-1	.	CASSRVGNTEAFF	TGTGCCAGCTCACGAGTTGGGAACACTGAAGCTTTCTTT
TRBV28	TRBD1	TRBJ1-5	.	CASRTDRVVQPQHF	TGTGCCAGCAGGACGGACAGGGTGGTTCAGCCCCAGCATTTT
TRBV4-3	.	TRBJ1-1	few	CASSPERGYTEAFF	TGCGCCAGCAGCCCGGAACGGGGATACACTGAAGCTTTCTTT
TRBV20-1	.	TRBJ2-1	.	CSASSGNEQFF	TGCAGTGCTAGCTCCGGCAATGAGCAGTTCTTC
TRBV7-2	.	TRBJ2-1	few	CASSFTSYNEQFF	TGTGCCAGCAGCTTTACATCGTACAATGAGCAGTTCTTC
TRBV28	TRBD1	TRBJ1-6	.	CASSPNRGRNSPLHF	TGTGCCAGCAGTCCTAACAGGGGCCGGAATTCACCCCTCCACTTT
TRBV4-2	.	TRBJ2-3	.	CASSQDLASGTDTQYF	TGTGCCAGCAGCCAAGATCTGGCTAGCGGCACAGATACGCAGTATTTT
TRBV28	.	TRBJ2-7	.	CASSLIAPTYEQYF	TGTGCCAGCAGTTTGATAGCACCCACCTACGAGCAGTACTTC
TRBV4-2	TRBD2	TRBJ2-1	.	CASSHRAGGYNEQFF	TGTGCCAGCAGCCATAGAGCGGGAGGCTACAATGAGCAGTTCTTC
TRBV30	.	TRBJ1-6	.	CAWSTGSSYNSPLHF	TGTGCCTGGAGCACAGGGAGCTCCTATAATTCACCCCTCCACTTT
TRBV5-1	.	TRBJ2-2	.	CASRDTGNTGELFF	TGCGCCAGCAGGGACACAGGGAACACCGGGGAGCTGTTTTTT
TRBV7-8	TRBD2	TRBJ2-1	few	CASSLGLVRAKTSGSWSEQFF	TGTGCCAGCAGCTTAGGTCTGGTCAGGGCGAAAACTAGCGGGAGCTGGAGTGAGCAGTTCTTC
TRBV5-4	TRBD1	TRBJ2-3	.	CASSKGQGASTDTQYF	TGTGCCAGCAGCAAGGGACAGGGGGCTTCGACAGATACGCAGTATTTT
TRBV18	TRBD1	TRBJ1-2	.	CASSLGQGGGYTF	TGTGCCAGCTCACTTGGACAGGGCGGGGGCTACACCTTC
TRBV4-2	TRBD1	TRBJ1-6	.	CASSRTGVSNSPLHF	TGTGCCAGCAGCCGGACAGGGGTGAGTAATTCACCCCTCCACTTT
TRBV5-1	TRBD1	TRBJ1-6	.	CASSTGQGGNSPLHF	TGCGCCAGCAGCACCGGACAGGGAGGGAATTCACCCCTCCACTTT
TRBV7-2	TRBD1	TRBJ2-5	.	CASSYRTGQETQYF	TGTGCCAGCAGCTATCGGACAGGGCAAGAGACCCAGTACTTC
TRBV2	.	TRBJ1-1	once	CASSGTAWTEAFF	TGTGCCAGCAGTGGGACAGCCTGGACTGAAGCTTTCTTT
TRBV4-2	TRBD2	TRBJ2-1	.	CASSQGQREGSNEQFF	TGTGCCAGCAGCCAAGGGCAGCGGGAGGGCTCCAATGAGCAGTTCTTC
TRBV30	.	TRBJ2-7	few	CAWSRNRGVEQYF	TGTGCCTGGAGTAGAAATCGGGGTGTTGAGCAGTACTTC
TRBV5-4	.	TRBJ2-5	once	CASSHGSQETQYF	TGTGCCAGCAGCCATGGCAGCCAAGAGACCCAGTACTTC
TRBV2	TRBD2	TRBJ2-5	.	CASSIPGLAGQETQYF	TGTGCCAGCAGTATCCCGGGACTAGCGGGCCAAGAGACCCAGTACTTC
TRBV5-6	.	TRBJ2-3	.	CASSRDSPDTQYF	TGTGCCAGCAGTAGGGACTCGCCAGATACGCAGTATTTT
TRBV5-6	.	TRBJ1-6	.	CASSLEPGENSPLHF	TGTGCCAGCAGCTTGGAGCCGGGAGAGAATTCACCCCTCCACTTT
TRBV7-7	.	TRBJ2-5	few	CAKGGGPGETQYF	TGTGCTAAGGGTGGAGGCCCCGGGGAGACCCAGTACTTC
TRBV25-1	.	TRBJ1-5	few	CASSEWGGVDQPQHF	TGTGCCAGCAGTGAATGGGGAGGGGTCGATCAGCCCCAGCATTTT
TRBV7-9	.	TRBJ1-1	.	CASSQGGGNTEAFF	TGTGCCAGCAGCCAAGGCGGCGGGAACACTGAAGCTTTCTTT
TRBV4-1	TRBD1	TRBJ1-2	few	CASSQVARGRENGYTF	TGCGCCAGCAGCCAAGTAGCTAGGGGGCGAGAGAATGGCTACACCTTC